This passage covers 14 T cell receptor beta chains from one sample sequenced in a study of patients and donors after allogeneic stem cell transplantation. TCRdb independently ran MiXCR on the RT-PCR reads; one entry per CDR3 protein. Of about 110,000 distinct CDR3 sequences in the sample, less than 45% are singletons; the top ten hold 25% to 35%. The sequencing input was blood, either unsorted or a sorted T cell fraction (not recorded which). All receptors derive from a human donor who was either an allogeneic HSCT recipient or a stem cell or donor lymphocyte infusion donor (not recorded which). It is not recorded whose cells these are; they may come from a transplant donor.

This rearrangement joins TRBV12-3 or TRBV12-4 to TRBJ1-1, with 10 nucleotides matching TRBD1. Germline trimming cut 5 bases from V and 4 bases from J; bases unmatched to any gene: 13. The length of the CDR3 is 17 residues. In DNA form, the CDR3 reads TGTGCCAGCAGTAAGGGACAGGGGAGCTTATTGGGCACTGAAGCTTTCTTT. It encodes CASSKGQGSLLGTEAFF.

V usage is TRBV4-3 and J usage is TRBJ2-7, with 7 bases that match TRBD2. CDR3 size: 16 residues. With 0 bases clipped from V and 3 bases from J, the junction kept 8 bases outside the gene matches. From germline, CDR1 is LGHNA and CDR2 YSLEER. For the CDR3, the DNA is TGCGCCAGCAGCCAAGACGGACTCGCGGGAGTCTACGAGCAGTACTTC. Its translation: CASSQDGLAGVYEQYF.

The rearrangement links TRBV5-1 to TRBJ2-2, with 8 bases lining up with TRBD1. Germline V CDR1 and CDR2: SGHRS, YFSETQ. The ends lost 6 bases at V and 1 base at J; junction bases unmatched: 8. This CDR3 contains 16 residues. DNA of the CDR3: TGCGCCAGCAACCCGACCGGGACAGGGAACACCGGGGAGCTGTTTTTT. Residues: CASNPTGTGNTGELFF.

The chain's CDR3 is CASSLAREKLFF. The CDR3 nucleotides read TGTGCCAGCAGCTTAGCGAGAGAAAAACTGTTTTTT. This rearrangement joins TRBV7-2 to TRBJ1-4; D call uncertain. Per the germline V gene, CDR1 is SGHTA and CDR2 is FQGNSA. Trimming shortened V by 0 bases and J by 8 bases, and 4 bases separated the two germline ends. CDR3 length: 12 amino acids.

V usage is TRBV6-1 and J usage is TRBJ1-2, with 9 bases lining up with TRBD1. V dropped 5 bases and J dropped 8; count of bases not matched to a gene: 9. There are 14 residues in the CDR3. CDR1 is MNHNS, CDR2 SASEGT, per germline. The CDR3 protein is CASSLRDRASGYTF. For the CDR3, the DNA is TGTGCCAGCAGTCTCAGGGACAGGGCGTCCGGCTACACCTTC.

The chain carries TRBV28 and TRBJ2-2; 7 nucleotides match TRBD1. Germline V gene sequence: CDR1 MDHEN, CDR2 SYDVKM. This CDR3 contains 18 residues. V gave up 5 bases and J gave up 5 bases; unmatched junction bases: 17. The CDR3 region is CASSPYNPGDRRTGELFF. In DNA form, the CDR3 reads TGTGCCAGCAGTCCCTACAACCCCGGGGACAGAAGAACCGGGGAGCTGTTTTTT.

The chain employs TRBV6-5 and TRBJ2-2; no reliable D call. V lost 0 bases and J 1 base, leaving 15 bases between the germline ends. The V gene's germline CDR1 is MNHEY and CDR2 SVGAGI. The CDR3 loop spans 18 amino acids. In DNA form, the CDR3 reads TGTGCCAGCAGTTACTCGACCCTCGCAGTTGGGAACACCGGGGAGCTGTTTTTT. Its protein product is CASSYSTLAVGNTGELFF.

This clonotype was counted only a few times. The rearrangement links TRBV7-2 to TRBJ1-1; D may be TRBD1 (5 bases). Trimming took off 8 bases at V and 3 bases at J, with 13 bases between the two ends. Per the germline V gene, CDR1 is SGHTA and CDR2 is FQGNSA. The CDR3 extends over 13 amino acids. The CDR3 nucleotides are TGTGCCAGCTCTTATACCAGGGACACTGAAGCTTTCTTT. This gives the protein CASSYTRDTEAFF.

The rearrangement joins TRBV10-3 to TRBJ2-7, with 8 bases that match TRBD2. Trimming cost V 6 bases and J 5 bases; bases outside gene matches: 9. Per the germline V gene, CDR1 is ENHRY and CDR2 is SYGVKD. The CDR3 is made up of 14 amino acids. The CDR3 is CAIRRAGDGDEQYF. The CDR3 bases are TGTGCCATCAGAAGAGCGGGAGACGGAGACGAGCAGTACTTC.

V gene TRBV28 combines with J gene TRBJ2-3; 12 bases agree with TRBD2. J lost 1 base, V lost 6 bases, and 2 bases had no gene match. The CDR3 loop spans 15 amino acids. Germline V gene data show CDR1 as MDHEN and CDR2 as SYDVKM. Here the CDR3 reads CASRPSGRGTDTQYF. The CDR3 nucleotides read TGTGCCAGCAGACCTAGCGGGAGGGGCACAGATACGCAGTATTTT.

The chain employs TRBV24-1 and TRBJ2-5; D gene unclear. The length of the CDR3 is 13 residues. V was trimmed by 0 bases and J by 5 bases, leaving 6 bases between them. CDR1 and CDR2 (germline): KGHDR, SFDVKD. The CDR3 DNA reads as TGTGCCACCAGTGATTTGTCTAGTGAGACCCAGTACTTC. It yields the protein CATSDLSSETQYF.

This clonotype came up a few times. This sequence joins TRBV7-2 and TRBJ1-4, with TRBD1 matching over 8 bases. There are 15 residues in the CDR3. Unmatched junction bases numbered 5, after V lost 0 bases and J lost 8 bases. Germline V gene sequence: CDR1 SGHTA, CDR2 FQGNSA. DNA of the CDR3: TGTGCCAGCAGCTTAGCCCAGGGGGCGAACGAAAAACTGTTTTTT. Translation: CASSLAQGANEKLFF.

This rearrangement joins TRBV7-2 to TRBJ1-5; TRBD1 aligns across 8 bases. Germline loops: CDR1 SGHTA, CDR2 FQGNSA. The CDR3 sequence is 15 residues long. The ends lost 5 bases at V and 2 bases at J; junction bases unmatched: 5. DNA for the CDR3: TGTGCCAGCAGCCAGGACAGGGTTGGCAATCAGCCCCAGCATTTT. Protein sequence: CASSQDRVGNQPQHF.

The chain combines TRBV7-2 with TRBJ1-4, with 9 bases fitting TRBD1. This CDR3 spans 14 amino acids. Germline CDR1 reads SGHTA; CDR2 reads FQGNSA. V shed 1 base and J 7 bases; nucleotides not matched to a gene: 1. CDR3 protein: CASSLDRGREKLFF. The CDR3 DNA reads as TGTGCCAGCAGCTTAGACAGGGGGCGTGAAAAACTGTTTTTT.